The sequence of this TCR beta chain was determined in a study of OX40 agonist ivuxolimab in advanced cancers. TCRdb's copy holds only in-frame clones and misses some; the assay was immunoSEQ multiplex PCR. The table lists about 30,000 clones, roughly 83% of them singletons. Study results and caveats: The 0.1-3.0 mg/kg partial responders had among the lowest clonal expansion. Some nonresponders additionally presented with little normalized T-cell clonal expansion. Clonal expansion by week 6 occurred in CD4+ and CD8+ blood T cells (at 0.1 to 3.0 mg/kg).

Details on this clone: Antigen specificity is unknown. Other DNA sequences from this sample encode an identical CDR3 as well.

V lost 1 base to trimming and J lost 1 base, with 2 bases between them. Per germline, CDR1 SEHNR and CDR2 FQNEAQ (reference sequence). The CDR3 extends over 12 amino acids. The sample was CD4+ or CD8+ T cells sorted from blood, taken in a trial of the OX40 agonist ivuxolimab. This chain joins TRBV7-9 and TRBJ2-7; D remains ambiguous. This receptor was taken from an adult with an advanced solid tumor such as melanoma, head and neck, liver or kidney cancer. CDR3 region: CASSLGSYEQYF. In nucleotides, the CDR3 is TGTGCCAGCAGCTTAGGGTCCTACGAGCAGTACTTC.